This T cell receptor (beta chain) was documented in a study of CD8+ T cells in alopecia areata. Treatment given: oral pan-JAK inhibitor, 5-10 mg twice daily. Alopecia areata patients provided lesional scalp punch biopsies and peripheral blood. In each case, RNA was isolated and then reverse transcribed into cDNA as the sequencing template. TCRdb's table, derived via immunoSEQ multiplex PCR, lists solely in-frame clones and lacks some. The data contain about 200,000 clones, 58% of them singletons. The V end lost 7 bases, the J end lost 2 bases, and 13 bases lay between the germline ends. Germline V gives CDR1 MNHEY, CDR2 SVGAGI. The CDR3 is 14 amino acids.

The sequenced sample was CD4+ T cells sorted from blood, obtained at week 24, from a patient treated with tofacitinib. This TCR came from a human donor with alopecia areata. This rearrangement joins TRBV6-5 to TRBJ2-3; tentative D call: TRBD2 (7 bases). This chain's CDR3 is CASTWGGATDTQYF. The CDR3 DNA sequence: TGTGCCAGCACCTGGGGGGGGGCCACAGATACGCAGTATTTT.